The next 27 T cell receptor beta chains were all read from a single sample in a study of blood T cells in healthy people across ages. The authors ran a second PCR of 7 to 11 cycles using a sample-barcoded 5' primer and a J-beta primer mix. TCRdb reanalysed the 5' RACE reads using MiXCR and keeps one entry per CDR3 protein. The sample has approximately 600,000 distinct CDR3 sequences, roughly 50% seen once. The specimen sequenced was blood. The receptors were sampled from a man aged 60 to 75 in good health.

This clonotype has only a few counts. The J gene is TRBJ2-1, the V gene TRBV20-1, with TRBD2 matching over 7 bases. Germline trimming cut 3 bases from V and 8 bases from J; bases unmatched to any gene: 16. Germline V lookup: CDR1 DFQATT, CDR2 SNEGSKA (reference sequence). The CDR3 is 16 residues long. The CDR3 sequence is CSARAGSSGSTHEQFF. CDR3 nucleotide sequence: TGCAGTGCTAGGGCCGGTTCTAGCGGTTCCACTCATGAGCAGTTCTTC.

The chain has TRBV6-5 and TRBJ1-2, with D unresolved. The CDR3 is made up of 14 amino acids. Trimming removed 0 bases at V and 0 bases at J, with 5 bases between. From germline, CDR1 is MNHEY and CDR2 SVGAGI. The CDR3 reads CASSYSLANYGYTF. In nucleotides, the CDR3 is TGTGCCAGCAGTTACTCTCTGGCTAACTATGGCTACACCTTC.

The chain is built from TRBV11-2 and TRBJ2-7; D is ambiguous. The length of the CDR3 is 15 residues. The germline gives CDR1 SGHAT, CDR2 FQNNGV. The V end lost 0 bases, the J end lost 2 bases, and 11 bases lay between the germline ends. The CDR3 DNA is TGTGCCAGCAGCTTAGATAACGCCCTTACCTACGAGCAGTACTTC. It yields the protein CASSLDNALTYEQYF.

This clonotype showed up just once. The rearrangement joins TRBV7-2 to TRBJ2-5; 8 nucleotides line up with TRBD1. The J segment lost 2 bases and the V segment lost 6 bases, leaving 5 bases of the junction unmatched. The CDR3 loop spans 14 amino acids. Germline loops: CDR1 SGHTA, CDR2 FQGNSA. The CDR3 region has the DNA TGTGCCAGCAGACGGGACAGGATACAAGAGACCCAGTACTTC. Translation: CASRRDRIQETQYF.

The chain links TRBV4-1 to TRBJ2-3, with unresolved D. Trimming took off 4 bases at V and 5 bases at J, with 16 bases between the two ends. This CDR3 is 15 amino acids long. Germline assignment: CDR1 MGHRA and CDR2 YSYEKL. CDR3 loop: CASSPHVTTGDTQYF. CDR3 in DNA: TGCGCCAGCAGCCCCCATGTAACGACTGGAGATACGCAGTATTTT.

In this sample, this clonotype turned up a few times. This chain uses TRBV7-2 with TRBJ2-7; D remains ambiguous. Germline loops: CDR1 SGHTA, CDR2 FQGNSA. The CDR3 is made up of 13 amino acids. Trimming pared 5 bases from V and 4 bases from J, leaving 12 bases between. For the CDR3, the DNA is TGTGCCAGCAGCGTAGTCAGCTCGTACGAGCAGTACTTC. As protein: CASSVVSSYEQYF.

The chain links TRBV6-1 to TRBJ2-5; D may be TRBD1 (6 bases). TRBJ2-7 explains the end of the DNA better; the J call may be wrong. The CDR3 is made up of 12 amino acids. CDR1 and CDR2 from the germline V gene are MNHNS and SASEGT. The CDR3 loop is CASSTTGDEQYF. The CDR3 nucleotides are TGTGCCAGCAGTACGACAGGCGACGAGCAGTACTTC.

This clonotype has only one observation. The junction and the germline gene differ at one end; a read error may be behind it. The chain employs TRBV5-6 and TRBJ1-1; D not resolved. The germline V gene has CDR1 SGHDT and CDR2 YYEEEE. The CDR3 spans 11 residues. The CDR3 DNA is TGTGCCAGCAGCTCCGGCCCAGAAGTTTTCTTT. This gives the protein CASSSGPEVFF.

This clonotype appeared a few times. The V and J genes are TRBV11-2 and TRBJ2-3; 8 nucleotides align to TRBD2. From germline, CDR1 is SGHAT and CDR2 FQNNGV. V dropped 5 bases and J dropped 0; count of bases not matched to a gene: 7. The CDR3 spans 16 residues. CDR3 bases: TGTGCCAGCAGCCGGACTAGCCCTTATAGCACAGATACGCAGTATTTT. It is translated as CASSRTSPYSTDTQYF.

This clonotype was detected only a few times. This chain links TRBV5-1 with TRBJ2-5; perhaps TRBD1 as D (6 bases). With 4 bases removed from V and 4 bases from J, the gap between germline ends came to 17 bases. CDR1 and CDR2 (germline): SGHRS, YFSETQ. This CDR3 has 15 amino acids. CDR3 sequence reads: CASSKGQGPPETQYF. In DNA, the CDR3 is TGCGCCAGCAGCAAGGGACAAGGGCCTCCAGAGACCCAGTACTTC.

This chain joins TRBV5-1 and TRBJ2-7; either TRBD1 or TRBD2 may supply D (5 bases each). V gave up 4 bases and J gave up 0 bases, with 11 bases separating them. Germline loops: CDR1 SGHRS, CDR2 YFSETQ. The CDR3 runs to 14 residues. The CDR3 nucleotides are TGCGCCAGCAGCGCCCGGGGCAACTCCTACGAGCAGTACTTC. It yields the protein CASSARGNSYEQYF.

DNA of the CDR3: TGCGCCAGCAGCCCTGTCGGGACAGGCTACTCTGGGGCCAACGTCCTGACTTTC. Amino acids: CASSPVGTGYSGANVLTF. The V and J genes are TRBV5-1 and TRBJ2-6; TRBD1 aligns across 8 bases. J lost 0 bases, V lost 4 bases, and 9 bases had no gene match. CDR3 length: 18 residues. CDR1 SGHRS and CDR2 YFSETQ come from the germline V gene.

The chain's CDR3 is CASWGGRATDTQYF. The CDR3, as DNA: TGTGCCAGCTGGGGCGGGAGGGCAACAGATACGCAGTATTTT. The genes are TRBV7-9 and TRBJ2-3, with 9 bases matching TRBD2. Looked up from germline, CDR1 is SEHNR and CDR2 is FQNEAQ (reference sequence). J lost 3 bases, V lost 8 bases, and 6 bases had no gene match. The CDR3 is 14 amino acids.

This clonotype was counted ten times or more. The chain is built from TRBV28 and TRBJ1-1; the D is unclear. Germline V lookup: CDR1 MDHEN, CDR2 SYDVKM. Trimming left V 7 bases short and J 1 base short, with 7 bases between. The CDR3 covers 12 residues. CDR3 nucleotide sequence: TGTGCCAGCAAAACTAGGAACACTGAAGCTTTCTTT. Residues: CASKTRNTEAFF.

The CDR3 region is CASSFGSNTGELFF. In DNA, the CDR3 is TGTGCCAGCAGTTTCGGCAGTAACACCGGGGAGCTGTTTTTT. This chain uses TRBV12-3 or TRBV12-4 with TRBJ2-2; D unclear. Trimming removed 3 bases from V and 2 bases from J, with 7 bases in between. This CDR3 spans 14 amino acids.

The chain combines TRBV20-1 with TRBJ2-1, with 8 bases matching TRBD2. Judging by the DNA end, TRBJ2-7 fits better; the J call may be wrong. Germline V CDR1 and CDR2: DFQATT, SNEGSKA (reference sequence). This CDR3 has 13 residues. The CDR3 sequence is CSAVAGRSHEQYF. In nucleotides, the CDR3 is TGCAGTGCCGTAGCGGGGCGATCACACGAGCAGTACTTC.

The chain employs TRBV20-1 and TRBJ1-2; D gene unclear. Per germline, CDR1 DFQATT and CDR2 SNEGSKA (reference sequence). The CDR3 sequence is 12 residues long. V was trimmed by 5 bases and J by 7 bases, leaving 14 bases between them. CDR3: CSAPGIDGGYTF. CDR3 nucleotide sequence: TGCAGTGCTCCCGGCATTGACGGTGGCTACACCTTC.

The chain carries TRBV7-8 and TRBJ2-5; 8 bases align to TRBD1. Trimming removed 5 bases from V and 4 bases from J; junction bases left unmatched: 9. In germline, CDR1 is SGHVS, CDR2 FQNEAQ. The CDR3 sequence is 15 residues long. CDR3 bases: TGTGCCAGCAGCCGACTCAGGGGGCCGGGAGAGACCCAGTACTTC. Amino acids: CASSRLRGPGETQYF.

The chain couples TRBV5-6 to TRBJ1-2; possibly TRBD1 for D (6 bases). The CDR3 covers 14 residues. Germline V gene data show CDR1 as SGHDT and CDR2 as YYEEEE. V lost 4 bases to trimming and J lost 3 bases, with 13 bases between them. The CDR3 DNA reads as TGTGCCAGCAGCCAGGGGAGTATCGACTATGGCTACACCTTC. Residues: CASSQGSIDYGYTF.

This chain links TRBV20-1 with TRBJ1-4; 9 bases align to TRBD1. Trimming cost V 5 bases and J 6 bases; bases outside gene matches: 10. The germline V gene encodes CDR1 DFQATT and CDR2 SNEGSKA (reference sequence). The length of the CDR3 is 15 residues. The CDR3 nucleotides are TGCAGTGCTTATCCGGATGGGACAGGGTATGAAAAACTGTTTTTT. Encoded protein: CSAYPDGTGYEKLFF.

Here the CDR3 reads CASSSQRGSTDTQYF. The CDR3 coding sequence is TGTGCCAGCAGCTCCCAGCGGGGGTCCACAGATACGCAGTATTTT. J is TRBJ2-3 and V is TRBV7-2; TRBD2 aligns across 8 bases. With V trimmed by 4 bases and J by 2 bases, 5 bases remained unmatched. The CDR3 runs 15 residues. Germline-derived CDR1 and CDR2 are SGHTA and FQGNSA.

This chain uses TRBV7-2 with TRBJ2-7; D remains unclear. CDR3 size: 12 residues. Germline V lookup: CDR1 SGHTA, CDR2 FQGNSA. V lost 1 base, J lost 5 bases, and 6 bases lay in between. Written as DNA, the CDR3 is TGTGCCAGCAGCTTAGTAGGCCACGAGCAGTACTTC. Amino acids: CASSLVGHEQYF. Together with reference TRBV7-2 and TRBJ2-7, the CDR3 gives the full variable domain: GAGVSQSPSNKVTEKGKDVELRCDPISGHTALYWYRQSLGQGLEFLIYFQGNSAPDKSGLPSDRFSAERTGGSVSTLTIQRTQQEDSAVYLCASSLVGHEQYFGPGTRLTVT.

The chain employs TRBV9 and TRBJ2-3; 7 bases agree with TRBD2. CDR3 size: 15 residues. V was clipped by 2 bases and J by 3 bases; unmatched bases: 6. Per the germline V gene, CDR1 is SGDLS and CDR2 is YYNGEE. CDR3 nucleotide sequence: TGTGCCAGCAGCGTCGGACTAGTTTCTACAGATACGCAGTATTTT. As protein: CASSVGLVSTDTQYF. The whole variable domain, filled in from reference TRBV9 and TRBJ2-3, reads DSGVTQTPKHLITATGQRVTLRCSPRSGDLSVYWYQQSLDQGLQFLIQYYNGEERAKGNILERFSAQQFPDLHSELNLSSLELGDSALYFCASSVGLVSTDTQYFGPGTRLTVL.

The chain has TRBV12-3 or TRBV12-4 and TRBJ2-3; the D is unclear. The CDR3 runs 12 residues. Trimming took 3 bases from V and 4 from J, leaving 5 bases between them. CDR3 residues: CASSFLPDTQYF. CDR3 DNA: TGTGCCAGCAGTTTTTTACCAGATACGCAGTATTTT.

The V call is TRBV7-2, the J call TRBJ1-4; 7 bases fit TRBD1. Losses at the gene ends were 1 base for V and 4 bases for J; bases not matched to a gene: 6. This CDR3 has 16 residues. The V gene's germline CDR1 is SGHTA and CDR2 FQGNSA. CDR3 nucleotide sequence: TGTGCCAGCAGCTTAGGCTTGGGACAGAGTAATGAAAAACTGTTTTTT. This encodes CASSLGLGQSNEKLFF.

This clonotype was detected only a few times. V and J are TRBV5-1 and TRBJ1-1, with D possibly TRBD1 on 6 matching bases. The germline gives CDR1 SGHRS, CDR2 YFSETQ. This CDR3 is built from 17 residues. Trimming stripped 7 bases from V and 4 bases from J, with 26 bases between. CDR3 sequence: CASSLQPAGDSFTEAFF. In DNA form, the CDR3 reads TGCGCCAGCTCACTCCAACCCGCAGGGGATTCCTTCACTGAAGCTTTCTTT. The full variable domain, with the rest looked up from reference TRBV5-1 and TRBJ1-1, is KAGVTQTPRYLIKTRGQQVTLSCSPISGHRSVSWYQQTPGQGLQFLFEYFSETQRNKGNFPGRFSGRQFSNSRSEMNVSTLELGDSALYLCASSLQPAGDSFTEAFFGQGTRLTVV.

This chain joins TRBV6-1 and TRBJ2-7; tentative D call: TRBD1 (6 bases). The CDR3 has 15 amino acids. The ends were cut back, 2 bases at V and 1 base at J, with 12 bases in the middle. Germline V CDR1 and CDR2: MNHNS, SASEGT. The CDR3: CASSEYGTPSYEQYF. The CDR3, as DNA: TGTGCCAGCAGTGAATACGGGACACCTTCCTACGAGCAGTACTTC.